This T cell receptor beta chain was retrieved from a study of OX40 agonist ivuxolimab in advanced cancers. About the study: As their treatment, patients were administered ivuxolimab, an agonistic anti-OX40 (CD134) antibody. Study-wide results and caveats: CD8+ T cells showed, on average, more clonal expansion than CD4+ cells.

The germline V gene has CDR1 SGHAT and CDR2 FQNNGV. The germline V and J ends were trimmed by 4 bases and 1 base, with 13 bases remaining between them. The CDR3 is 15 amino acids. The table came from immunoSEQ multiplex PCR; TCRdb's copy has only in-frame clones and leaves some out. The data hold 30,000 or so clones, with about four fifths observed a single time. Points on this clone: Its target is unknown.

Sequenced material: CD4+ or CD8+ T cells sorted from blood, taken in a trial of the OX40 agonist ivuxolimab. The chain recombines TRBV11-2 with TRBJ1-1; D remains unclear. This receptor was identified in an adult with an advanced solid tumor such as melanoma, head and neck, liver or kidney cancer. This CDR3 reads CASSSRPGGNTEAFF. The DNA for the CDR3 is TGTGCCAGCAGCTCCCGTCCGGGAGGGAACACTGAAGCTTTCTTT. Combining the CDR3 with reference TRBV11-2 and TRBJ1-1 gives the whole variable domain EAGVAQSPRYKIIEKRQSVAFWCNPISGHATLYWYQQILGQGPKLLIQFQNNGVVDDSQLPKDRFSAERLKGVDSTLKIQPAKLEDSAVYLCASSSRPGGNTEAFFGQGTRLTVV.